This T cell receptor beta chain was obtained from a study of neurological immune-mediated disorders. The V end lost 2 bases, the J end lost 11 bases, and 15 bases lay between the germline ends. CDR3 length equals 13 residues. Germline lookup yields CDR1 LGHDT and CDR2 YNNKEL (reference sequence). The unsorted libraries were produced from 2 million PBMCs held at -80 C. This clonotype was observed many times. A single record per CDR3 protein comes from TCRdb applying MiXCR to the 5' RACE reads. Altogether roughly 70,000 distinct CDR3 sequences are present, approximately 5% being singletons, with the ten largest covering 2.2%.

Sequencing used PBMCs. This clonotype originated in an older woman with multiple sclerosis. This chain uses TRBV3-1 with TRBJ1-2; D is perhaps TRBD1 (5 bases). CDR3 sequence reads: CASSQRWGTGYTF. The CDR3, as DNA: TGTGCCAGCAGCCAAAGATGGGGGACGGGGTACACCTTC.